This passage covers 9 T cell receptor beta chains from one sample sequenced in a study of shared clonotypes between healthy human individuals. The assay was immunoSEQ multiplex PCR, and TCRdb's table has in-frame clones only and misses some. This table holds under 650,000 clones, about 95% found once. The source material was naive CD4+ T cells sorted from blood. Indicated subset: CD45RA+ positively selected. These receptors were obtained from a woman in her 30s in good health.

The CDR3, as DNA: TGTGCCAGTAGTAACGGGGTGGAAAATTCACCCCTCCACTTT. Translating it yields CASSNGVENSPLHF. The chain carries TRBV19 and TRBJ1-6, with unresolved D. The length of the CDR3 is 14 residues. Germline V gene data show CDR1 as LNHDA and CDR2 as SQIVND (reference sequence). V lost 4 bases to trimming and J lost 7 bases, with 11 bases between them.

V usage is TRBV6-6 and J usage is TRBJ1-1; no reliable D call. V was clipped by 4 bases and J by 0 bases, with 9 bases between them. CDR3 length: 14 residues. Germline V gene sequence: CDR1 MNHNY, CDR2 SVGAGI (reference sequence). CDR3: CASSSTTLNTEAFF. The CDR3 bases are TGTGCCAGCAGTTCGACGACACTGAACACTGAAGCTTTCTTT.

V and J are TRBV7-6 and TRBJ1-2; maybe TRBD1 (6 bases). The germline CDR1 and CDR2 sequences are SGHVS and FNYEAQ. The CDR3 covers 14 residues. V lost 1 base, J lost 4 bases, and 10 bases lay in between. The CDR3 DNA follows: TGTGCCAGCAGCTTAGTACAGGGTCCCTATGGCTACACCTTC. This sequence encodes CASSLVQGPYGYTF.

The gene calls are TRBV5-8 and TRBJ2-5, with 8 bases identical to TRBD2. J gave up 2 bases and V 5 bases, and 5 bases lay outside the gene matches. Germline values: CDR1 SGHTS, CDR2 YDEGEE. The CDR3 has 14 residues. CDR3 loop: CASRRRGGQETQYF. CDR3 nucleotide sequence: TGTGCCAGCAGGAGACGGGGGGGACAAGAGACCCAGTACTTC.

J is TRBJ2-6 and V is TRBV5-4; 8 bases map to TRBD2. CDR3 length: 16 residues. The trim removed 4 bases at V and 1 base at J, leaving 4 bases unmatched. Germline CDR1 is SGHNT and CDR2 is YYREEE (reference sequence). The CDR3 here is CASSPGGLSGANVLTF. The CDR3, as DNA: TGTGCCAGCAGCCCGGGGGGGCTATCTGGGGCCAACGTCCTGACTTTC.

This chain joins TRBV27 and TRBJ2-1; D gene unclear. The V gene lost 3 bases and the J gene lost 5 bases, with 11 bases spanning the gap. CDR3 length: 14 residues. Per the germline V gene, CDR1 is MNHEY and CDR2 is SMNVEV (reference sequence). CDR3 residues: CASSLRPMNNEQFF. Here the CDR3 DNA reads TGTGCCAGCAGTTTGAGGCCCATGAACAATGAGCAGTTCTTC.

The chain carries TRBV4-1 and TRBJ2-3; the D call may be TRBD1 or TRBD2 (5 bases each). The CDR3 totals 15 residues. Germline loops: CDR1 MGHRA, CDR2 YSYEKL. V was clipped by 0 bases and J by 2 bases, with 9 bases between them. This CDR3 reads CASSQDGGHTDTQYF. The CDR3 DNA reads TGCGCCAGCAGCCAAGATGGGGGTCACACAGATACGCAGTATTTT.

This chain joins TRBV5-4 and TRBJ2-7; D may be TRBD1 (5 bases). This CDR3 has 17 residues. V dropped 2 bases and J dropped 0 bases, with 18 bases sitting between them. Per the germline V gene, CDR1 is SGHNT and CDR2 is YYREEE (reference sequence). This CDR3 reads CASSFKARADSSYEQYF. CDR3 sequence (DNA): TGTGCCAGCAGCTTTAAGGCCCGCGCCGACAGCTCCTACGAGCAGTACTTC. Complete variable domain (other parts from reference TRBV5-4 and TRBJ2-7): ETGVTQSPTHLIKTRGQQVTLRCSSQSGHNTVSWYQQALGQGPQFIFQYYREEENGRGNFPPRFSGLQFPNYSSELNVNALELDDSALYLCASSFKARADSSYEQYFGPGTRLTVT.

The chain links TRBV5-1 to TRBJ2-7; unclear D gene. V lost 3 bases and J lost 0, with 10 bases in between. The germline CDR1 and CDR2 sequences are SGHRS and YFSETQ. This CDR3 spans 14 amino acids. In nucleotides, the CDR3 is TGCGCCAGCAGCTCCGGGCCTCCCTCCTACGAGCAGTACTTC. It codes for CASSSGPPSYEQYF. The full variable domain, in which reference TRBV5-1 and TRBJ2-7 provide the parts outside the CDR3, is KAGVTQTPRYLIKTRGQQVTLSCSPISGHRSVSWYQQTPGQGLQFLFEYFSETQRNKGNFPGRFSGRQFSNSRSEMNVSTLELGDSALYLCASSSGPPSYEQYFGPGTRLTVT.